This T cell receptor (beta chain) was sequenced for a study of cytomegalovirus exposure and HLA in healthy donors. Points from the study as a whole: Association of a missense DCLRE1C variant with TCR beta V- and J-gene trimming was reported in a later analysis. Presence/absence analyses treated sequencing depth as roughly uniform across donors.

The CDR3 contains 12 residues. Per the germline V gene, CDR1 is PRHDT and CDR2 is FYEKMQ (reference sequence). Trimming pared 5 bases from V and 6 bases from J, leaving 10 bases between. Notes on this clone: Antigen: not known.

PCR employed 60 Vbeta and 13 Jbeta primers. The method was immunoSEQ multiplex PCR; TCRdb's version includes in-frame clones alone and lacks a portion of them. The data hold approximately 110,000 clones, with 55% to 65% observed a single time. The receptor's source is a young man in good health and CMV-seropositive. V is TRBV13 and J is TRBJ1-1; D is perhaps TRBD1 (5 bases). The sample consisted of PBMCs. CDR3 in DNA: TGTGCCAGCAGCGGGGGGGAACCTGAAGCTTTCTTT. This gives the protein CASSGGEPEAFF.